Below are 31 T cell receptor beta chains sequenced from a single sample in a study of CD8 T cells in ankylosing spondylitis. TCRdb processed the 5' RACE reads anew with MiXCR; each CDR3 protein has one entry. The sample consists of about 130,000 distinct CDR3 sequences, over 6% of them appearing once. Sequencing was carried out using blood, either unsorted or a sorted T cell fraction (not recorded which). The receptors were sampled from a male donor with ankylosing spondylitis or in good health (not recorded which).

The sample holds many counts of this clonotype. The rearrangement uses TRBV3-1 and TRBJ2-7; possibly TRBD2 for D (6 bases). Trimming left V 0 bases short and J 3 bases short, with 15 bases between. The V gene's germline CDR1 is LGHDT and CDR2 YNNKEL (reference sequence). The CDR3 runs 16 residues. This CDR3 is CASSQDGSSAHYEQYF. The CDR3 region has the DNA TGTGCCAGCAGCCAAGATGGGTCTAGCGCCCACTACGAGCAGTACTTC.

This clonotype came up many times. This rearrangement joins TRBV6-2 or TRBV6-3 to TRBJ2-1; 8 positions match TRBD2. Trimming cost V 6 bases and J 0 bases; bases outside gene matches: 4. Germline loops: CDR1 MNHEY, CDR2 SVGEGT. The CDR3 has 15 amino acids. The CDR3 sequence: CASRPTSGSYNEQFF. The CDR3 nucleotides are TGTGCCAGCAGGCCAACTAGCGGCTCCTACAATGAGCAGTTCTTC.

This clonotype has a count of ten or more. The chain recombines TRBV2 with TRBJ1-4; no definite D call. V was shortened by 10 bases and J by 6 bases, with 9 bases between the two germline ends. Germline V gives CDR1 SNHLY, CDR2 FYNNEI. This CDR3 contains 11 residues. CDR3 protein: CATAQDEKLFF. For the CDR3, the DNA is TGTGCCACCGCTCAGGATGAAAAACTGTTTTTT.

This clonotype appeared many times. The chain is built from TRBV4-2 and TRBJ2-5; D is unclear. This CDR3 has 15 residues. CDR1 and CDR2 from the germline V gene are LGHNA and YNFKEQ. Trimming took off 3 bases at V and 3 bases at J, with 14 bases between the two ends. The CDR3 is CASSQLVGTKETQYF. DNA for the CDR3: TGTGCCAGCAGCCAGCTCGTCGGAACAAAAGAGACCCAGTACTTC.

In this sample, this clonotype turned up many times. The rearrangement links TRBV28 to TRBJ2-7; 9 positions match TRBD2. CDR3 length equals 14 residues. The germline V gene encodes CDR1 MDHEN and CDR2 SYDVKM. V lost 3 bases, J lost 2 bases, and 2 bases stayed unmatched. The CDR3 nucleotides read TGTGCCAGCAGTTTTGCGGGAGGGACCTACGAGCAGTACTTC. Translated: CASSFAGGTYEQYF.

This clonotype was found many times. The chain recombines TRBV29-1 with TRBJ2-6; D might be TRBD2 (6 bases). The CDR3 runs to 16 residues. Trimming took off 0 bases at V and 2 bases at J, with 11 bases between the two ends. Per the germline V gene, CDR1 is SQVTM and CDR2 is ANQGSEA. The CDR3 DNA reads TGCAGCGTTGAAGACCCTTTAGCGGCTGGGGCCAACGTCCTGACTTTC. Amino acid sequence: CSVEDPLAAGANVLTF.

This clonotype was seen repeatedly, ten times or more. The chain carries TRBV20-1 and TRBJ2-7, with D unclear. The germline V gene encodes CDR1 DFQATT and CDR2 SNEGSKA (reference sequence). Trimming shortened V by 3 bases and J by 6 bases, and 9 bases separated the two germline ends. The CDR3 totals 11 residues. The DNA for the CDR3 is TGCAGTGCTAGTTTCCTAGGCGAGCAGTACTTC. Encoded protein: CSASFLGEQYF.

This clonotype was counted ten times or more. This chain connects TRBV10-2 to TRBJ1-1, with a tentative D call TRBD1 (6 bases). The CDR3 has 16 residues. V was trimmed by 3 bases and J by 5 bases, leaving 19 bases between them. Germline V gene sequence: CDR1 WSHSY, CDR2 SAAADI. The chain's CDR3 is CASSDSDSTLRTEAFF. In DNA form, the CDR3 reads TGCGCCAGCAGTGATTCGGACAGCACCCTACGGACTGAAGCTTTCTTT.

This clonotype showed up many times. The chain employs TRBV30 and TRBJ1-5; D perhaps matches TRBD1 (6 bases). Germline V gives CDR1 GTSNPN, CDR2 SVGIG (reference sequence). The CDR3 sequence is 13 residues long. Trimming left V 6 bases short and J 5 bases short, with 14 bases between. DNA for the CDR3: TGTGCCTGTTCACAGGGAGGCGATCAGCCCCAGCATTTT. The encoded protein is CACSQGGDQPQHF.

This clonotype appeared many times. The chain couples TRBV5-1 to TRBJ2-5; 8 bases fit TRBD1. CDR1 and CDR2 from the germline V gene are SGHRS and YFSETQ. With 5 bases clipped from V and 2 bases from J, the junction kept 5 bases outside the gene matches. The CDR3 is 14 residues long. The CDR3 spells CASSSTGVQETQYF. CDR3 sequence (DNA): TGCGCCAGCAGTTCGACAGGGGTGCAAGAGACCCAGTACTTC.

The table lists this clonotype with many counts. The chain uses TRBV15 and TRBJ2-7, with unresolved D. Germline CDR1 is LNHNV and CDR2 is YYDKDF (reference sequence). V lost 0 bases to trimming and J lost 5 bases, with 8 bases between them. This CDR3 is built from 13 residues. The CDR3 DNA is TGTGCCACCAGCAGAGATCCTCTAAACGAGCAGTACTTC. This codes for CATSRDPLNEQYF. Full variable domain (remainder filled in from reference TRBV15 and TRBJ2-7): DAMVIQNPRYQVTQFGKPVTLSCSQTLNHNVMYWYQQKSSQAPKLLFHYYDKDFNNEADTPDNFQSRRPNTSFCFLDIRSPGLGDTAMYLCATSRDPLNEQYFGPGTRLTVT.

This clonotype was observed at least ten times. The rearrangement uses TRBV19 and TRBJ1-5, with 11 bases that match TRBD1. The CDR3 is 15 residues long. CDR1 is LNHDA and CDR2 is SQIVND in the germline V gene (reference sequence). With V trimmed by 7 bases and J by 6 bases, 8 bases remained unmatched. The CDR3 loop is CASTALDRGPQPQHF. DNA of the CDR3: TGTGCCAGTACCGCCCTGGACAGGGGGCCTCAGCCCCAGCATTTT. Combining the CDR3 with reference TRBV19 and TRBJ1-5 gives the whole variable domain DGGITQSPKYLFRKEGQNVTLSCEQNLNHDAMYWYRQDPGQGLRLIYYSQIVNDFQKGDIAEGYSVSREKKESFPLTVTSAQKNPTAFYLCASTALDRGPQPQHFGDGTRLSIL.

This clonotype was counted many times. This chain links TRBV12-3 or TRBV12-4 with TRBJ1-5; TRBD1 aligns across 8 bases. The trim removed 4 bases at V and 7 bases at J, leaving 3 bases unmatched. CDR3 length equals 13 residues. This chain's CDR3 is CASSSTGGQPQHF. Here the CDR3 DNA reads TGTGCCAGCAGTTCTACAGGGGGACAGCCCCAGCATTTT.

Note on this clonotype: Being one base from a much bigger clone, this may be a read error. The chain carries TRBV12-3 or TRBV12-4 and TRBJ2-3; unclear D gene. Trimming removed 1 base at V and 2 bases at J, with 10 bases between. The CDR3 is 15 residues long. CDR3 DNA: TGTGCCAGCAGTTTAGAATACCCTTCCACAGATACGCAGTATTTT. Amino acid sequence: CASSLEYPSTDTQYF.

The sample holds many counts of this clonotype. V usage is TRBV18 and J usage is TRBJ2-2; 8 bases line up with TRBD1. The CDR3 runs 16 residues. V lost 2 bases and J lost 6; bases outside the gene matches: 8. Germline V lookup: CDR1 KGHSH, CDR2 LQKENI. The CDR3 here is CASSPTNRGKAGELFF. In DNA, the CDR3 is TGTGCCAGCTCACCAACGAACAGGGGGAAAGCCGGGGAGCTGTTTTTT.

This rearrangement joins TRBV29-1 to TRBJ2-4; D remains ambiguous. With 3 bases removed from V and 1 base from J, the gap between germline ends came to 1 base. Germline CDR1 is SQVTM and CDR2 is ANQGSEA. The CDR3 contains 11 residues. The CDR3 reads CSVEAKNIQYF. DNA for the CDR3: TGCAGCGTTGAGGCCAAAAACATTCAGTACTTC.

The chain joins TRBV9 to TRBJ2-2; D may correspond to TRBD1 or TRBD2 (5 bases each). CDR3 length equals 15 residues. V was trimmed by 4 bases and J by 2 bases, leaving 12 bases between them. Germline CDR1 reads SGDLS; CDR2 reads YYNGEE. CDR3 region: CASSKGAGNTGELFF. CDR3 sequence (DNA): TGTGCCAGCAGCAAAGGGGCGGGTAACACCGGGGAGCTGTTTTTT.

This clonotype was recorded at least ten times. The chain uses TRBV6-1 and TRBJ2-4, with D possibly matching TRBD2 (6 bases). CDR1 and CDR2 from the germline V gene are MNHNS and SASEGT. V was trimmed by 9 bases and J by 3 bases, leaving 18 bases between them. CDR3 size: 15 residues. CDR3 in DNA: TGTGCCAGTCCCACACCGGGAGCGGGCAAAAACATTCAGTACTTC. As protein: CASPTPGAGKNIQYF.

This clonotype came up many times. The V call is TRBV20-1, the J call TRBJ1-2; D is ambiguous. V lost 3 bases and J 2 bases, leaving 13 bases between the germline ends. CDR3 length: 14 amino acids. CDR1 and CDR2 from the germline V gene are DFQATT and SNEGSKA (reference sequence). The DNA of the CDR3 is TGCAGTGCTAGTGCAGACTCTTACAACTATGGCTACACCTTC. Its translation is CSASADSYNYGYTF.

This clonotype was counted at least ten times. The chain combines TRBV27 with TRBJ1-6, with TRBD1 identical over 7 bases. The CDR3 loop spans 16 amino acids. Trimming cost V 2 bases and J 1 base; bases outside gene matches: 2. Per the germline V gene, CDR1 is MNHEY and CDR2 is SMNVEV (reference sequence). CDR3 nucleotides: TGTGCCAGCAGTTTAGGACAGGTGTCCTATAATTCACCCCTCCACTTT. This translates into CASSLGQVSYNSPLHF.

This clonotype was seen a few times. The chain employs TRBV20-1 and TRBJ1-2; the D gene is possibly TRBD1 (6 bases). V lost 3 bases and J lost 0, with 8 bases in between. Germline CDR1 and CDR2: DFQATT and SNEGSKA (reference sequence). The CDR3 is 13 amino acids. DNA of the CDR3: TGCAGTGCTAGTCAGGGGACTAACTATGGCTACACCTTC. As protein: CSASQGTNYGYTF.

This clonotype was seen ten or more times. The chain joins TRBV7-8 to TRBJ2-7; 9 positions agree with TRBD2. J gave up 0 bases and V 1 base, and 13 bases lay outside the gene matches. Germline loops: CDR1 SGHVS, CDR2 FQNEAQ. This CDR3 has 19 residues. As DNA, the CDR3 is TGTGCCAGCAGCTTAGTAGGATTAGCGAGCGGGGGGCGCTCCTACGAGCAGTACTTC. Protein product: CASSLVGLASGGRSYEQYF.

There are many counts of this clonotype. The J gene is TRBJ2-2, the V gene TRBV5-5; D remains ambiguous. The CDR3 consists of 12 residues. V dropped 4 bases and J dropped 4 bases, with 5 bases sitting between them. The germline V gene encodes CDR1 SGHKS and CDR2 YYEKEE (reference sequence). The CDR3 nucleotides are TGTGCCAGCAGCATATCCACCGGGGAGCTGTTTTTT. This sequence encodes CASSISTGELFF.

The rearrangement joins TRBV7-6 to TRBJ2-7; 7 bases match TRBD2. CDR1 and CDR2 (germline): SGHVS, FNYEAQ. This CDR3 spans 14 amino acids. With 5 bases clipped from V and 3 bases from J, the junction kept 7 bases outside the gene matches. CDR3 sequence reads: CASSQGGEGYEQYF. The CDR3 DNA reads TGTGCCAGCAGCCAGGGAGGGGAGGGCTACGAGCAGTACTTC. Together with reference TRBV7-6 and TRBJ2-7, the CDR3 gives the full variable domain: GAGVSQSPRYKVTKRGQDVALRCDPISGHVSLYWYRQALGQGPEFLTYFNYEAQQDKSGLPNDRFSAERPEGSISTLTIQRTEQRDSAMYRCASSQGGEGYEQYFGPGTRLTVT.

This clonotype was counted ten times or more. This chain links TRBV12-3 or TRBV12-4 with TRBJ2-7; 10 bases are a match to TRBD1. CDR3 size: 14 residues. V lost 5 bases to trimming and J lost 4 bases; unmatched junction nucleotides: 5. The CDR3 sequence: CASSPGTGDYEQYF. The CDR3 DNA reads TGTGCCAGCAGTCCCGGGACAGGGGATTACGAGCAGTACTTC.

There are many counts of this clonotype. The CDR3 spells CASSLGLSQETQYF. CDR3 coding DNA: TGCGCCAGCAGCTTGGGCCTCAGCCAAGAGACCCAGTACTTC. The J gene is TRBJ2-5, the V gene TRBV5-1; no clear D. CDR3 length: 14 residues. Deletions cut 0 bases from V and 1 base from J, with 7 bases between. CDR1 is SGHRS, CDR2 YFSETQ, per germline.

In its sample, this clonotype was seen many times. The rearrangement links TRBV5-1 to TRBJ2-1; tentative D call: TRBD2 (5 bases). V lost 6 bases and J lost 5, with 12 bases in between. Germline assignment: CDR1 SGHRS and CDR2 YFSETQ. The CDR3 covers 13 residues. CDR3 in DNA: TGCGCCAGCATCGAGGGCGTCGACAATGAGCAGTTCTTC. Translated, it gives CASIEGVDNEQFF.

Many counts were recorded for this clonotype. The genes are TRBV29-1 and TRBJ2-5; D possibly corresponds to TRBD2 (6 bases). Germline V gene lookup returns CDR1 SQVTM and CDR2 ANQGSEA. The V gene lost 3 bases and the J gene lost 4 bases, with 15 bases spanning the gap. This CDR3 spans 14 amino acids. Written as DNA, the CDR3 is TGCAGCGTTGACTCCCGGCGGGACCTAGAGACCCAGTACTTC. This sequence encodes CSVDSRRDLETQYF.

This clonotype was counted many times. This rearrangement joins TRBV5-5 to TRBJ2-1, with a tentative D call TRBD2 (5 bases). This CDR3 has 13 amino acids. Germline V gene sequence: CDR1 SGHKS, CDR2 YYEKEE (reference sequence). Trimming removed 2 bases from V and 8 bases from J, with 11 bases in between. The CDR3 DNA reads TGTGCCAGCAGCTTTAACGGGGATGATGAGCAGTTCTTC. Translation gives CASSFNGDDEQFF.

This clonotype was seen ten or more times. The genes are TRBV27 and TRBJ2-6; 7 bases line up with TRBD1. CDR1 is MNHEY, CDR2 SMNVEV, per germline (reference sequence). With V trimmed by 0 bases and J by 2 bases, 4 bases remained unmatched. The CDR3 has 17 amino acids. CDR3 nucleotide sequence: TGTGCCAGCAGTTTATCGACAGGGTATCCTGGGGCCAACGTCCTGACTTTC. Amino acids: CASSLSTGYPGANVLTF.

The chain carries TRBV7-3 and TRBJ2-3; TRBD2 might be the D (5 bases). The CDR3 consists of 14 residues. The germline V and J ends were trimmed by 2 bases and 6 bases, with 12 bases remaining between them. Germline CDR1 SGHTA, CDR2 FQGTGA. The CDR3 is CASSLGASGDTQYF. CDR3 bases: TGTGCCAGCAGCTTAGGCGCCTCGGGGGATACGCAGTATTTT.